This entry lists 16 T cell receptor beta chains sequenced from one sample in a study of regulatory T cells in long-lasting Graves disease. Library construction for TCR beta used iRepertoire HTBI primers and Arm-PCR of CDR3 regions. TCRdb redid the calling of the multiplex PCR reads with MiXCR, one entry per CDR3 protein. This sample has hundreds of thousands of distinct CDR3 sequences; 25% to 30% occur once, and the top ten carry roughly 40%. Time point indicated: persistent/refractory GD, antithyroid drugs over 5 years with positive TRAb. Making the TCR library involved RNA that had been extracted from PBMCs. Sample: peripheral blood mononuclear cells (PBMCs), taken when the disease was refractory, from a patient treated with antithyroid drugs. The source is a female donor with Graves disease.

V and J are TRBV10-2 and TRBJ1-2; 8 nucleotides match TRBD1. Germline trimming cut 3 bases from V and 5 bases from J; bases unmatched to any gene: 11. From germline, CDR1 is WSHSY and CDR2 SAAADI. The CDR3 totals 16 residues. CDR3 sequence: CASSEPRDRRTYGYTF. The DNA for the CDR3 is TGCGCCAGCAGTGAACCAAGGGACAGGCGGACATATGGCTACACCTTC.

This rearrangement joins TRBV12-3 or TRBV12-4 to TRBJ2-7; D is perhaps TRBD1 (6 bases). Trimming took 6 bases from V and 5 from J, leaving 17 bases between them. The CDR3 sequence is 14 residues long. The CDR3 loop is CASSTGQRTNEQYF. Here the CDR3 DNA reads TGTGCCAGCAGCACGGGACAAAGGACGAACGAGCAGTACTTC.

The V call is TRBV6-1, the J call TRBJ2-2, with 13 bases lining up with TRBD2. V shed 6 bases, J shed 6 bases, and the junction held 7 bases outside the gene matches. The CDR3 contains 16 residues. The germline gives CDR1 MNHNS, CDR2 SASEGT. The CDR3 DNA reads TGTGCCAGCAGGACCGGACTAGCGGGAGTCTCCGGGGAGCTGTTTTTT. Protein: CASRTGLAGVSGELFF.

This clonotype was detected ten times or more. The chain carries TRBV2 and TRBJ1-5; D gene ambiguous. Germline CDR1 SNHLY, CDR2 FYNNEI. The CDR3 is made up of 15 amino acids. V gave up 6 bases and J gave up 6 bases, with 18 bases separating them. The CDR3 DNA sequence: TGTGCCAGCAGCCCCGAGGGCACCGAGGGTCAGCCCCAGCATTTT. Translated: CASSPEGTEGQPQHF.

This chain links TRBV20-1 with TRBJ2-1, with 13 bases fitting TRBD2. The CDR3 has 18 amino acids. Unmatched junction bases numbered 8, after V lost 3 bases and J lost 0 bases. Germline lookup yields CDR1 DFQATT and CDR2 SNEGSKA (reference sequence). The CDR3 spells CSASSLAGGPGSYNEQFF. As DNA, the CDR3 is TGCAGTGCTAGTTCACTAGCGGGAGGGCCGGGCTCCTACAATGAGCAGTTCTTC.

The rearrangement uses TRBV30 and TRBJ1-1, with 8 bases matching TRBD1. V gave up 1 base and J gave up 3 bases; unmatched junction bases: 7. This CDR3 spans 15 amino acids. CDR1 and CDR2 (germline): GTSNPN, SVGIG (reference sequence). The CDR3 nucleotides read TGTGCCTGGAGTGCCCACGGACAGGGATACACTGAAGCTTTCTTT. This translates into CAWSAHGQGYTEAFF.

To note about this clonotype: A junction end diverges from the germline sequence, so it may reflect a read error. The J gene is TRBJ2-5, the V gene TRBV20-1; the D gene is possibly TRBD2 (6 bases). CDR3 size: 15 residues. Germline V gene sequence: CDR1 DFQATT, CDR2 SNEGSKA (reference sequence). CDR3 loop: CSARDTGLQKEAQYF. The CDR3 DNA reads as TGCAGTGCTAGAGATACGGGACTGCAGAAAGAGGCCCAGTACTTC.

The rearrangement joins TRBV29-1 to TRBJ1-1; the D is unclear. CDR1 and CDR2 (germline): SQVTM, ANQGSEA. The V and J ends lost 5 bases and 0 bases respectively, with 16 bases between them. The CDR3 is 15 amino acids. CDR3 DNA sequence: TGCAGCGTTACCAGAACAAGAGTTATGAACACTGAAGCTTTCTTT. Its protein product is CSVTRTRVMNTEAFF.

This clonotype was detected a few times. The chain has TRBV12-3 or TRBV12-4 and TRBJ2-7; 9 bases line up with TRBD1. V lost 4 bases, J lost 3 bases, and 4 bases stayed unmatched. CDR3 size: 14 residues. DNA for the CDR3: TGTGCCAGCAGTTCGGGACAGGGACGCTACGAGCAGTACTTC. It encodes CASSSGQGRYEQYF.

The CDR3 region is CASSRRAGANVLTF. The CDR3 nucleotides are TGTGCCAGCAGTCGCAGGGCTGGGGCCAACGTCCTGACTTTC. V and J are TRBV7-3 and TRBJ2-6; perhaps TRBD1 as D (5 bases). This CDR3 has 14 amino acids. Germline CDR1 and CDR2: SGHTA and FQGTGA. The germline V and J ends were trimmed by 6 bases and 2 bases, with 8 bases remaining between them.

The rearrangement links TRBV29-1 to TRBJ2-7, with D perhaps matching TRBD2 (6 bases). Germline V gene lookup returns CDR1 SQVTM and CDR2 ANQGSEA. Trimming took off 7 bases at V and 1 base at J, with 20 bases between the two ends. This CDR3 comprises 15 residues. The CDR3 spells CSARGTIGGSYEQYF. CDR3 bases: TGCAGCGCCCGGGGAACAATAGGAGGGTCCTACGAGCAGTACTTC.

The rearrangement joins TRBV3-1 to TRBJ1-6, with D maybe TRBD1 (5 bases). Germline values: CDR1 LGHDT, CDR2 YNNKEL (reference sequence). Trimming left V 1 base short and J 7 bases short, with 11 bases between. The CDR3 is 15 residues long. This chain's CDR3 is CASSQVSQGNSPLHF. In DNA, the CDR3 is TGTGCCAGCAGCCAAGTGAGCCAGGGAAATTCACCCCTCCACTTT.

This clonotype was observed a handful of times. The genes are TRBV6-4 and TRBJ1-1, with D unclear. The CDR3 sequence is 15 residues long. The V gene's germline CDR1 is MRHNA and CDR2 SNTAGT. Deletions cut 5 bases from V and 2 bases from J, with 15 bases between. The CDR3 sequence is CASSYDGVTNTEAFF. CDR3 DNA: TGTGCCAGCAGTTACGACGGCGTTACTAACACTGAAGCTTTCTTT.

In regard to this clonotype: One junction end does not reproduce the germline sequence, and a read error may be involved. The rearrangement uses TRBV9 and TRBJ1-2; no clear D gene. This CDR3 has 15 amino acids. Germline loops: CDR1 SGDLS, CDR2 YYNGEE. DNA of the CDR3: TGTGCCAACAGCGTAGAGGGCGACCCAAGCTATGGCTACACCTTC. Translating gives CANSVEGDPSYGYTF.

The V call is TRBV29-1, the J call TRBJ1-1, with 9 bases identical to TRBD1. V shed 7 bases, J shed 3 bases, and the junction held 6 bases outside the gene matches. Per the germline V gene, CDR1 is SQVTM and CDR2 is ANQGSEA. This CDR3 has 13 residues. In DNA, the CDR3 is TGCAGCGCACACCGGGACAGGGACACTGAAGCTTTCTTT. It encodes CSAHRDRDTEAFF.

This clonotype has a count of ten or more. The chain joins TRBV6-1 to TRBJ2-5; TRBD2 matches 11 bases. The CDR3 length is 16 residues. CDR1 is MNHNS, CDR2 SASEGT, per germline. Germline trimming cut 4 bases from V and 4 bases from J; bases unmatched to any gene: 8. The CDR3 loop reads CASSALTSGSLETQYF. Written as DNA, the CDR3 is TGTGCCAGCAGTGCCCTTACTAGCGGGAGTCTAGAGACCCAGTACTTC.